This T cell receptor (beta chain) was profiled in a study of blood T cell dynamics during melanoma immunotherapy. Overall study: Patients with metastatic melanoma got pembrolizumab or nivolumab-ipilimumab as first-line care. Broader study findings: Cell-free DNA CDR3 sequences most resembled the immune-effector CD8+ subset, which was also most clonal.

Time point described: pre-treatment baseline. Patients had no prior systemic cancer treatment, immunosuppressants or other active cancers. In regard to this clone: Its antigen is unknown.

The method was immunoSEQ multiplex PCR; TCRdb's version includes in-frame clones alone and lacks a portion of them. The table includes some 14,000 clones, around 92% detected once. Trimming cost V 2 bases and J 0 bases, with 8 bases left between them. Germline lookup yields CDR1 SGDLS and CDR2 YYNGEE. CDR3 length equals 15 residues. The input for sequencing was effector memory CD8+ T cells from blood, taken from a patient treated with checkpoint blockade. The gene calls are TRBV9 and TRBJ2-2; D remains ambiguous. This clonotype originated in a human donor with melanoma. In DNA form, the CDR3 reads TGTGCCAGCAGCGTTGGCGTAACGAACACCGGGGAGCTGTTTTTT. This gives the protein CASSVGVTNTGELFF.